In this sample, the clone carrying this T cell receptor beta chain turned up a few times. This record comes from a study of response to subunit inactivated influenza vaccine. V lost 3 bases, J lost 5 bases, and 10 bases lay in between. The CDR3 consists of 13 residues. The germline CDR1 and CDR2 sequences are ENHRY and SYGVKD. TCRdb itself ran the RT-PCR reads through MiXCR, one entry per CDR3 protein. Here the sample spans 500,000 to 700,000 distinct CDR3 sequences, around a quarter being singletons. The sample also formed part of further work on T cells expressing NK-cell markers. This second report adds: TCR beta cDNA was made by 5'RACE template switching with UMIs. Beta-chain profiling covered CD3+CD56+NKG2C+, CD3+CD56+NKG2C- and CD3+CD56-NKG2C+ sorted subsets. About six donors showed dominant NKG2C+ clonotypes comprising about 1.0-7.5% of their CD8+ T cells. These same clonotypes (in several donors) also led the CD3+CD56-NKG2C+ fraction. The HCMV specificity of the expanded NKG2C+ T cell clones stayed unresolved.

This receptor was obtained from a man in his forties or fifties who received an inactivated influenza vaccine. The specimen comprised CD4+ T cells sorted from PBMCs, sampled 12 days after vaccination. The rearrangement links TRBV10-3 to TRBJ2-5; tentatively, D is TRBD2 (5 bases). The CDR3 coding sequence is TGTGCCATCAGTGACTCCGGGGTCGAGACCCAGTACTTC. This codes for CAISDSGVETQYF.